This T cell receptor beta chain came from a study of CD8 T cells in ankylosing spondylitis (TCRdb year 2017). Looking at the study overall: The study set out to find disease-linked TCR variants by profiling T cell receptor beta repertoires in ankylosing spondylitis patients and healthy donors. In total, the full study cohort was made up of roughly 100 healthy donors and approximately 27 ankylosing spondylitis patients. Peripheral blood was sampled, and synovial fluid was additionally collected from ankylosing spondylitis patients.

Here is what the overall study found, with its caveats: Some TCR beta motif variants had previously been reported in synovial fluid and blood of reactive arthritis patients, which suggested common disease-initiation mechanisms. Blood from ankylosing spondylitis patients appeared to be characterized by a TCR beta motif composed of eight highly homologous amino acid variants. The disease-linked clones showed a CD8+ phenotype and occurred at relatively low frequencies in peripheral blood. According to the report, matched synovial fluid samples from ankylosing spondylitis patients were significantly enriched for the disease-linked clones.

This clonotype has ten or more counts. The specificity of this receptor is unknown. Base-call qualities are not available, and no considerably larger clone is one nucleotide away. The V end gives up 4 bases and the J end 5 bases, leaving 6 bases in the junction not matched to a gene. Per the germline V gene, SGHRS is the CDR1 and YFSETQ is the CDR2. The CDR3 runs 14 residues from the cysteine to the phenylalanine. Here the CDR3 DNA is all that survives: 42 bases in frame from base 1. Sequenced on an Illumina HiSeq 2500. Quantitative 5'-RACE with molecular barcodes was the method used to prepare the TCR beta libraries. From the authors' description of their analysis: A new computational method based on a probabilistic model of VDJ rearrangement was used to identify disease-linked TCR variants. Using fastp trimming at Q25 and MiXCR clonotype assembly, TCRdb reanalyzed the public sequencing data and kept in-frame beta chains. A single entry per CDR3 protein holds the most common genes and DNA from its merged rows. The V and J calls follow TCRdb's processing rather than the paper's. The sample data list 150,000 to 200,000 distinct CDR3 sequences, and around a tenth of these were observed just once. 25% to 30% of the sample is taken by the ten largest.

Input material: blood, either unsorted or a sorted T cell fraction (not recorded which). This TCR derives from a male donor with ankylosing spondylitis or in good health (not recorded which). Recombination joined TRBV5-1 with TRBJ1-2; 9 junctional bases match TRBD1. The CDR3 region has the sequence CASSGAGTGYGYTF. In nucleotide form, the sequence is TGCGCCAGCAGCGGCGCCGGGACAGGGTATGGCTACACCTTC. Here the CDR3 is joined to the reference TRBV5-1 and TRBJ1-2 genes, and the full variable domain is: KAGVTQTPRYLIKTRGQQVTLSCSPISGHRSVSWYQQTPGQGLQFLFEYFSETQRNKGNFPGRFSGRQFSNSRSEMNVSTLELGDSALYLCASSGAGTGYGYTFGSGTRLTVV.